This T cell receptor beta chain was recovered during a study of blood T cells in healthy people across ages (dated by TCRdb to the mid-2010s). As for the study more broadly: In model experiments, roughly one uniquely barcoded TCR beta cDNA molecule per two T cells was captured by template switching. The study measured age-related changes in TCR beta repertoire diversity using deep sequencing normalized with unique cDNA molecular identifiers. Donors were grouped into four age groups: young (average 16 years), middle-aged (39), aged (approximately 58) and long-lived (approximately 81). To avoid experimental bias, donors of different ages were spread randomly across the sequencing lanes. For two donors (one aged 18 to 29 and one aged 80 or older), the study analyzed two additional independent replicas of 1 million unique cDNA reads from the same blood draw.

The roughly 39 donors, aged about 6 to 95 years, were systemically healthy Caucasian individuals from Russia. Approximately 11 milliliters of peripheral blood were drawn from each donor into EDTA-treated Vacutainer tubes. Ficoll-Paque density-gradient centrifugation was used to isolate PBMCs, with at least 7 million obtained per sample. Trizol reagent was used to extract total RNA from PBMCs, with at least 6 micrograms per sample. For every donor, flow cytometry on a PBMC aliquot measured the percentage of naive CD45RAhigh/CD27high T cells. The receptor library was made with 5' RACE. Sequencing took place on an Illumina HiSeq 2500. A second PCR of 7 to 11 cycles was performed with a sample-barcoded 5' primer and a J-beta primer mix. A template-switch 5' adaptor carrying 12 random nucleotides introduced a unique molecular identifier onto each TCR beta cDNA molecule. Each sample yielded at least 2.5 million CDR3-containing paired-end reads. First-strand cDNA synthesis was performed from all RNA using the Mint cDNA synthesis kit, with priming by a TRBC-specific oligonucleotide. After uracil-DNA glycosylase treatment, a first 18-cycle PCR used universal primers M1SS and BC2_uni_R on all cDNA. The authors' pipeline ran thus. Each sample was normalized by randomly selecting 1 million high-quality reads, each carrying a distinct molecular identifier. Reads with shared molecular identifiers were discarded instead of being binned into consensus sequences. MiTCR, set to a Q25 quality threshold and the strictest error-elimination algorithm, was used for CDR3 identification, clonotype clustering and error correction. A nonparametric unseen species model with Euler transformation was used to estimate a lower bound on total TCR beta diversity. TCRdb took the public reads, trimmed them with fastp at Q25, ran MiXCR for clone calling and kept in-frame beta chains. Each CDR3 protein appears once, grouped with its most common genes and DNA. What appears here as the V and J calls and clone size reflects TCRdb's work, not the paper's. Present in this sample are some 690,000 distinct CDR3 sequences, 22% of which were seen just once. The ten most abundant clones make up about 22% of the sample.

Study-wide conclusions, independent of this receptor: Compared with the aged group, more naive CD4+ T cells, fewer expanded clones and increased TCR diversity were shown by the long-lived group, suggesting age selection. The percentage of naive T cells measured by flow cytometry correlated strongly with observed TCR beta diversity. Observed TCR beta diversity per million T cells fell roughly linearly with age, and a significant reduction was already apparent by age approximately 40. Because donor CMV infection status was unknown, age-related changes in expanded clonotypes were potentially confounded. Estimates of total diversity based on one million sequenced T cells were regarded as lower bounds and as underestimates. Since profiling was done on bulk unsorted PBMCs, naive and antigen-experienced compartments could not be conclusively compared.

For this clonotype: Its antigen has not been determined. The input lacks base qualities; no much larger clone sits a single base away.

Including the terminal cysteine and phenylalanine, the CDR3 comprises 14 residues. Just CDR3 DNA is preserved here, 42 bases in frame from base 1. CDR1 SGHRS and CDR2 YFSETQ are derived from the germline V gene. Trimming at the junction amounts to 5 bases on V and 4 bases on J, and the germline ends lie 15 bases apart. The sequencing input was blood. The receptor's source is a man in his 70s in good health. The chain joins TRBV5-1 to TRBJ1-1, with the D gene not clear enough to name. Read as DNA, the sequence is TGCGCCAGCAGAGACGGAATCGGGATCACTGAAGCTTTCTTT. Its translation is CASRDGIGITEAFF.